This T cell receptor (beta chain) was identified during a study of T-cell reconstitution after alpha-beta-depleted transplantation in children. Study-level findings and limits: Diversity of TCRbeta at day 60 was high in some patients, arising from surviving recipient T cells and thymic progenitors.

This clonotype was detected a few times. Its antigen is currently unknown. V was cut by 5 bases and J by 2 bases, with 11 bases left in between. The CDR3 totals 14 residues. Germline CDR1 is SGHTA and CDR2 is FQGNSA. TCRbeta library construction was performed incorporating unique molecular identifiers. TCRdb re-derived calls from the PCR reads in MiXCR, one entry per CDR3 protein. The sample contains more than 300,000 distinct CDR3 sequences, 15% to 20% of which appear only once. The genes are TRBV7-2 and TRBJ2-3; a possible D gene is TRBD2 (6 bases). The source of this sequence is a male patient between 2 and 15 years old who had a stem cell transplant for acute lymphoblastic leukemia, so the T cells may come from the graft donor. The sequences come from PBMCs, mostly from graft donor cells, collected 360 days after TCRalphabeta/CD19-depleted stem cell transplant. The CDR3: CASSASVYTDTQYF. Written as DNA, the CDR3 is TGTGCCAGCAGCGCTAGCGTGTACACAGATACGCAGTATTTT.